A single sample gave rise to the 5 T cell receptor beta chains below, sequenced in a study of T-cell memory formation after mild COVID-19. TCRdb ran MiXCR on the 5' RACE reads and lists one entry per CDR3 protein. The profile covers 95,000 to 120,000 distinct CDR3 sequences, with 18% appearing a single time and roughly 5.5% taken by the ten largest. The sequenced sample was PBMCs or a T cell subset sorted from them (not recorded which). The receptors come from a man aged 18-30 years who had mild COVID-19 (a few samples of this study predate the infection). Cell type and time point are not known.

This clonotype was detected a few times. J is TRBJ1-1 and V is TRBV7-9; possibly TRBD1 for D (5 bases). V lost 7 bases to trimming and J lost 1 base, with 16 bases between them. CDR1 and CDR2 from the germline V gene are SEHNR and FQNEAQ (reference sequence). This CDR3 is 15 amino acids long. CDR3 coding DNA: TGTGCCAGCAACTTCGGAATGGGGGAGAACACTGAAGCTTTCTTT. This sequence encodes CASNFGMGENTEAFF. Full variable domain (rest looked up from reference TRBV7-9 and TRBJ1-1): DTGVSQNPRHKITKRGQNVTFRCDPISEHNRLYWYRQTLGQGPEFLTYFQNEAQLEKSRLLSDRFSAERPKGSFSTLEIQRTEQGDSAMYLCASNFGMGENTEAFFGQGTRLTVV.

This clonotype has more than one count but fewer than ten. The DNA of the CDR3 is TGTGCCAGCAGCCAAGGCTCTACAACTAATGAAAAACTGTTTTTT. This sequence encodes CASSQGSTTNEKLFF. This rearrangement joins TRBV3-1 to TRBJ1-4; D ambiguous. V gave up 1 base and J gave up 0 bases, with 6 bases separating them. This CDR3 is 15 amino acids long. Per germline, CDR1 LGHDT and CDR2 YNNKEL (reference sequence).

The rearrangement joins TRBV27 to TRBJ1-1; tentative D call: TRBD1 (6 bases). With 5 bases removed from V and 7 bases from J, the gap between germline ends came to 14 bases. Germline CDR1 MNHEY, CDR2 SMNVEV (reference sequence). The CDR3 consists of 13 residues. The CDR3 nucleotides read TGTGCCAGCAGTAAACAGGGATACAGTGAAGCTTTCTTT. It encodes CASSKQGYSEAFF.

In its sample, this clonotype was seen many times. The chain employs TRBV12-3 or TRBV12-4 and TRBJ2-3; D is tentatively TRBD1 or TRBD2 (5 bases each). V dropped 6 bases and J dropped 2 bases, with 12 bases sitting between them. The CDR3 runs to 14 residues. CDR3 residues: CASSLGDPTDTQYF. In DNA, the CDR3 is TGTGCCAGCAGCCTGGGGGACCCCACAGATACGCAGTATTTT.

The chain has TRBV27 and TRBJ2-7; 12 nucleotides agree with TRBD2. Germline V gene sequence: CDR1 MNHEY, CDR2 SMNVEV (reference sequence). The V segment lost 8 bases and the J segment 4 bases; nucleotides outside the gene matches: 6. This CDR3 has 14 amino acids. CDR3 in amino acids: CASRLTSGGYEQYF. DNA of the CDR3: TGTGCCAGCCGACTCACTAGCGGGGGGTACGAGCAGTACTTC.